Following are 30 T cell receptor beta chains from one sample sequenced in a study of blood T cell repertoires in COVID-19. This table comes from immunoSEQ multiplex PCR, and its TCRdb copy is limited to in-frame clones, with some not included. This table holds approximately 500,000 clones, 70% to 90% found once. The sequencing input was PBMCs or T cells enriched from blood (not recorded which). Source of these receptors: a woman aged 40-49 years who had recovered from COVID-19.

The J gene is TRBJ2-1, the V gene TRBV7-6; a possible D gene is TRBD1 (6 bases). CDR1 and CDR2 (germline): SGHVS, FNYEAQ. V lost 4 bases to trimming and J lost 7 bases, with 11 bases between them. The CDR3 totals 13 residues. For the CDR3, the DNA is TGTGCCAGCAGCTCACAGGGTACGAATGAGCAGTTCTTC. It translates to CASSSQGTNEQFF.

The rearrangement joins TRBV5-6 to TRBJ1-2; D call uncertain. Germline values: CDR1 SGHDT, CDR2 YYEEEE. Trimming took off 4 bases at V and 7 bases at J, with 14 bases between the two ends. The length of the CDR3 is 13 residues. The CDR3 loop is CASSPRVGTGYTF. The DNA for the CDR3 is TGTGCCAGCAGCCCACGAGTGGGCACTGGCTACACCTTC.

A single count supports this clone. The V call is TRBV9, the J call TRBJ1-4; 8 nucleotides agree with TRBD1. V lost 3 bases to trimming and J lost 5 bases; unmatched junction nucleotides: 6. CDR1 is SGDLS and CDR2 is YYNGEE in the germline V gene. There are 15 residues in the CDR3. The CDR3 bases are TGTGCCAGCAGCGCGACCACAGGGGGGAATGAAAAACTGTTTTTT. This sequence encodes CASSATTGGNEKLFF.

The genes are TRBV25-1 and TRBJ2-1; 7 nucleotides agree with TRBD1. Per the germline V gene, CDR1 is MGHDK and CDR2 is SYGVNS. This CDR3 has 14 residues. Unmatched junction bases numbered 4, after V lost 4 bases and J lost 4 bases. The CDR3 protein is CASSVPTGYNEQFF. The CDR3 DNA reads TGTGCCAGCAGTGTCCCGACAGGGTACAATGAGCAGTTCTTC.

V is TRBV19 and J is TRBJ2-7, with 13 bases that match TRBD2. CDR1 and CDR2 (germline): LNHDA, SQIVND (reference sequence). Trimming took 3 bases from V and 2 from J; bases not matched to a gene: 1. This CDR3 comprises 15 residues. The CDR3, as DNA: TGTGCCAGTAGTATGGGGACTAGCGGGACCTACGAGCAGTACTTC. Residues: CASSMGTSGTYEQYF.

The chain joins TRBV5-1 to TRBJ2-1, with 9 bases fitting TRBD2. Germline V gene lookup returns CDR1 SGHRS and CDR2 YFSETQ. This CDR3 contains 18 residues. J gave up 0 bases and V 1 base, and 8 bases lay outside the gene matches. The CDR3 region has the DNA TGCGCCAGCAGCTTGACGCCTAGCGGGACCGTCTCCTACAATGAGCAGTTCTTC. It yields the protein CASSLTPSGTVSYNEQFF.

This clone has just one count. CDR3 amino acids: CASSQQGGLNEKLFF. CDR3 coding DNA: TGCGCCAGCAGTCAACAGGGGGGACTTAATGAAAAACTGTTTTTT. The chain recombines TRBV5-1 with TRBJ1-4; TRBD1 agrees at 8 bases. CDR3 size: 15 residues. The J segment lost 4 bases and the V segment lost 5 bases, leaving 7 bases of the junction unmatched. Germline V gene sequence: CDR1 SGHRS, CDR2 YFSETQ.

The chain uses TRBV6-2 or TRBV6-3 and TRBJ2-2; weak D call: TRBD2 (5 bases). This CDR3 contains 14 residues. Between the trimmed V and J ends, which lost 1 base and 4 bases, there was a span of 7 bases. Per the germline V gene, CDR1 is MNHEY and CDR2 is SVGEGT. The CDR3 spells CASSYFEGTGELFF. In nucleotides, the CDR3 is TGTGCCAGCAGTTACTTCGAGGGCACCGGGGAGCTGTTTTTT.

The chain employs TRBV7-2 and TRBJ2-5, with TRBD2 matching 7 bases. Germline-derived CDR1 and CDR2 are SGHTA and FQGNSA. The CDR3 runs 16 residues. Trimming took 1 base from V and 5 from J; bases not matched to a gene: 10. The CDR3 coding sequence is TGTGCCAGCAGCTTAGGCGAGGGAGGGTTCGGTGAGACCCAGTACTTC. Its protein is CASSLGEGGFGETQYF.

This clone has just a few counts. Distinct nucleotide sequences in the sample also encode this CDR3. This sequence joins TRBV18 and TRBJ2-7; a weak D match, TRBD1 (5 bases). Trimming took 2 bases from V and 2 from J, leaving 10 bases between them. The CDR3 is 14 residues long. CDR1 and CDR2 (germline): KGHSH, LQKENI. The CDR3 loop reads CASSPGQGTYEQYF. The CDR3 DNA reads TGTGCCAGCTCACCAGGTCAGGGAACCTACGAGCAGTACTTC.

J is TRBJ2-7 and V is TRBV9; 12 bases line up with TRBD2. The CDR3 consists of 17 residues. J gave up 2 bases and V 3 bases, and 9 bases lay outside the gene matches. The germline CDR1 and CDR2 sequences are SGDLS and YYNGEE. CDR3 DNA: TGTGCCAGCAGCGGGGGTCGACTAGCGGGAGACCCCTACGAGCAGTACTTC. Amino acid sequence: CASSGGRLAGDPYEQYF.

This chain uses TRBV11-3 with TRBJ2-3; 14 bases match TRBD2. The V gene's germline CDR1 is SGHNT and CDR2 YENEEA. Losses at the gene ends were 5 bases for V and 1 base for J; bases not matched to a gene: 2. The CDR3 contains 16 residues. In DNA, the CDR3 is TGTGCCAGCAGCAGGGGACTAGCGGGAGGCACAGATACGCAGTATTTT. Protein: CASSRGLAGGTDTQYF.

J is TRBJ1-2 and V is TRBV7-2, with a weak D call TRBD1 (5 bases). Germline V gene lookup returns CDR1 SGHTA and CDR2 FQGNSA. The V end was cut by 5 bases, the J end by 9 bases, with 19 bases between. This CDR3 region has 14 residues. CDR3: CASSLPEGQGSYTF. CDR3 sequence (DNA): TGTGCCAGCAGCCTACCGGAGGGGCAGGGTAGCTACACCTTC.

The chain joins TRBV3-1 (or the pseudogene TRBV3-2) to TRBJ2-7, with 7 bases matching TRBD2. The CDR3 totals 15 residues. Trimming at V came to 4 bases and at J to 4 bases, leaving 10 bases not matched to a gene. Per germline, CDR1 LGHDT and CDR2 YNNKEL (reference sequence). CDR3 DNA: TGTGCCAGCAGCCGTCCGGCGGGAGCAACGTACGAGCAGTACTTC. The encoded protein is CASSRPAGATYEQYF.

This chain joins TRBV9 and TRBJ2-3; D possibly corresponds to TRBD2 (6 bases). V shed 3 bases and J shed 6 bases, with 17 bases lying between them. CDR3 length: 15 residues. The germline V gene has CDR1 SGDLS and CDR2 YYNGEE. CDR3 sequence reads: CASSATLRLVDTQYF. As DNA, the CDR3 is TGTGCCAGCAGCGCTACTCTCCGACTAGTGGATACGCAGTATTTT.

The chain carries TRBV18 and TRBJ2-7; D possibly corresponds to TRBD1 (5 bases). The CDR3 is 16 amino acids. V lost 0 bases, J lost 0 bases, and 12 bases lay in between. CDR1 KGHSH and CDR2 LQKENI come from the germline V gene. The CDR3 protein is CASSPPRQRSSYEQYF. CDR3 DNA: TGTGCCAGCTCACCACCTAGACAGAGGAGCTCCTACGAGCAGTACTTC.

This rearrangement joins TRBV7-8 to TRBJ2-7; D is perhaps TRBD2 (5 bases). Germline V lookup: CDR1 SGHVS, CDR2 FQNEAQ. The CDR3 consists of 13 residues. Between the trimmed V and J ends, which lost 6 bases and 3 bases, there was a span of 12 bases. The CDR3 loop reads CASRRGPVYEQYF. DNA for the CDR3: TGTGCCAGCAGGAGAGGGCCCGTCTACGAGCAGTACTTC.

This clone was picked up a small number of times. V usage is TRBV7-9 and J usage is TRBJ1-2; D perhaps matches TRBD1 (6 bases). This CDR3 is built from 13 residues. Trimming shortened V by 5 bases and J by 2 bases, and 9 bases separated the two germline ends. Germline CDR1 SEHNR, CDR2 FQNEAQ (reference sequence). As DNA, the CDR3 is TGTGCCAGCAGCGCAGACAGGAACTATGGCTACACCTTC. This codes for CASSADRNYGYTF. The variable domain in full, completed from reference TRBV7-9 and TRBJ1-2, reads DTGVSQNPRHKITKRGQNVTFRCDPISEHNRLYWYRQTLGQGPEFLTYFQNEAQLEKSRLLSDRFSAERPKGSFSTLEIQRTEQGDSAMYLCASSADRNYGYTFGSGTRLTVV.

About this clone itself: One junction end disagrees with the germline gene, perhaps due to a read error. The CDR3, as DNA: TGTGCCAGCAGTGAAGGGACAGCTCAGTCCCAGCATTTT. Its translation is CASSEGTAQSQHF. The chain uses TRBV6-1 and TRBJ1-5; weak D call: TRBD1 (6 bases). The germline V gene has CDR1 MNHNS and CDR2 SASEGT. CDR3 size: 13 residues.

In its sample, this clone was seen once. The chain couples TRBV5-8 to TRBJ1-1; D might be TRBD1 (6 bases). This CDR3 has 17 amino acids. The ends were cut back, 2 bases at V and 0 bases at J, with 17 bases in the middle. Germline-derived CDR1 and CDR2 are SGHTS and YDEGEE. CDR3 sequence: CASSFNRGAPMNTEAFF. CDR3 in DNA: TGTGCCAGCAGCTTTAATCGGGGGGCGCCGATGAACACTGAAGCTTTCTTT.

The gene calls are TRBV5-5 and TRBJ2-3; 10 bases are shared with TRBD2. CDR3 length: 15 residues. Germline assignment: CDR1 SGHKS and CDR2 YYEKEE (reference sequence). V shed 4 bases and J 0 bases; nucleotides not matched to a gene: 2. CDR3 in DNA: TGTGCCAGCAGCCGACTAGCGGGTAGCACAGATACGCAGTATTTT. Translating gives CASSRLAGSTDTQYF.

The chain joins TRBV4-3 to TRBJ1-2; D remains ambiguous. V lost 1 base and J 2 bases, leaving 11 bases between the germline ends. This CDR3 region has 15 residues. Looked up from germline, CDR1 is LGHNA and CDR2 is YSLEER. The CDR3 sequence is CASSQGVYVNYGYTF. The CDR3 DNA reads TGCGCCAGCAGCCAAGGCGTTTACGTAAACTATGGCTACACCTTC.

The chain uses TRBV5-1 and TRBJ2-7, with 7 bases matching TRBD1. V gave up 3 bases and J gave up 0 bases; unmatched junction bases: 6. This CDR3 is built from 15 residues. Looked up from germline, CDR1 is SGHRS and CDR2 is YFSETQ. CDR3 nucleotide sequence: TGCGCCAGCAGCTCTGGCGACAGGGTCTCCTACGAGCAGTACTTC. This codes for CASSSGDRVSYEQYF.

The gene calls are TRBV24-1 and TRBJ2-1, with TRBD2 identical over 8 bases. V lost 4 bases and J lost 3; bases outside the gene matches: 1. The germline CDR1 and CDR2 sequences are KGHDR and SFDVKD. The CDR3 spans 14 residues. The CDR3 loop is CATSESGSYNEQFF. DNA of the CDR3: TGTGCCACCAGTGAGAGCGGGAGCTACAATGAGCAGTTCTTC.

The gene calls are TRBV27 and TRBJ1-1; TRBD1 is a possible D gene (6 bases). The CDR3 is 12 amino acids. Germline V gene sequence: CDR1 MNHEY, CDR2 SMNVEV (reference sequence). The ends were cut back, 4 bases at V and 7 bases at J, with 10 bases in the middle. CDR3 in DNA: TGTGCCAGCAGTTCGGACAGAAGTGAAGCTTTCTTT. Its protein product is CASSSDRSEAFF.

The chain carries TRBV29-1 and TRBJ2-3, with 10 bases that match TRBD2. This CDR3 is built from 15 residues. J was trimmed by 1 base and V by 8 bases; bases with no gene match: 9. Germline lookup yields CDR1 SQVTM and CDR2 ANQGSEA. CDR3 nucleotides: TGCAGCCTCGGACTAGCGGCTTCGGGCACAGATACGCAGTATTTT. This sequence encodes CSLGLAASGTDTQYF.

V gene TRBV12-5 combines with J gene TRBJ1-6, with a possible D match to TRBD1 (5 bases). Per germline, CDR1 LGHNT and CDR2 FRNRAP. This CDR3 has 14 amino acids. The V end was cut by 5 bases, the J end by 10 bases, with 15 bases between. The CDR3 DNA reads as TGTGCTAGTGGTCTTGACAGCCACCGCTCACCCCTCCACTTT. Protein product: CASGLDSHRSPLHF.

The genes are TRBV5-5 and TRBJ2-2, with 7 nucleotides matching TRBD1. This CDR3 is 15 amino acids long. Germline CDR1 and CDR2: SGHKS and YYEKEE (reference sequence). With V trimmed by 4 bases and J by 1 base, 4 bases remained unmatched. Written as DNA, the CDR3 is TGTGCCAGCAGCATGGGACAGCGGAACACCGGGGAGCTGTTTTTT. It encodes CASSMGQRNTGELFF.

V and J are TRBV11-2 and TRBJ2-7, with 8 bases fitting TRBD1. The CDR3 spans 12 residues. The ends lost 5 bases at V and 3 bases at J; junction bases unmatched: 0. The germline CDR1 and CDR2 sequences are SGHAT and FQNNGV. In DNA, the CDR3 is TGTGCCAGCAGCGGACAGGGCTACGAGCAGTACTTC. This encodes CASSGQGYEQYF.

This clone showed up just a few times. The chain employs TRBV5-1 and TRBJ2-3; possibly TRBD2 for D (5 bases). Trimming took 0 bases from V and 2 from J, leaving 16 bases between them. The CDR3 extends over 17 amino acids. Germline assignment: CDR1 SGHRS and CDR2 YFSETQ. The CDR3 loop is CASSLESAARSTDTQYF. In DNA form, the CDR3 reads TGCGCCAGCAGCTTGGAGTCAGCGGCTAGATCCACAGATACGCAGTATTTT.